These 17 T cell receptor beta chains were all obtained from the same sample, sequenced in a study of blood T cell repertoires in COVID-19. The assay was immunoSEQ multiplex PCR, and TCRdb's table has in-frame clones only and misses some. The sample shows approximately 270,000 clones, under 90% of them seen only once. The sequenced sample was PBMCs or T cells enriched from blood (not recorded which). The origin of the receptors is a woman in her sixties who had recovered from COVID-19.

This clone was counted between two and nine times. Other DNA sequences in the same sample also yield this CDR3. The chain recombines TRBV28 with TRBJ1-1; D is ambiguous. Trimming shortened V by 8 bases and J by 1 base, and 11 bases separated the two germline ends. The V gene's germline CDR1 is MDHEN and CDR2 SYDVKM. This CDR3 has 13 amino acids. CDR3 sequence reads: CASRWGGNTEAFF. CDR3 sequence (DNA): TGTGCCAGCCGATGGGGAGGGAACACTGAAGCTTTCTTT. The full variable domain, rest sourced from reference TRBV28 and TRBJ1-1, is DVKVTQSSRYLVKRTGEKVFLECVQDMDHENMFWYRQDPGLGLRLIYFSYDVKMKEKGDIPEGYSVSREKKERFSLILESASTNQTSMYLCASRWGGNTEAFFGQGTRLTVV.

The chain recombines TRBV28 with TRBJ2-1, with TRBD1 identical over 7 bases. The germline V gene encodes CDR1 MDHEN and CDR2 SYDVKM. With 4 bases clipped from V and 5 bases from J, the junction kept 8 bases outside the gene matches. CDR3 size: 15 residues. The chain's CDR3 is CASSSGQLKNNEQFF. The CDR3 region has the DNA TGTGCCAGCAGTTCGGGACAGCTAAAGAACAATGAGCAGTTCTTC.

The genes are TRBV5-1 and TRBJ1-2; tentative D call: TRBD1 (5 bases). V gave up 4 bases and J gave up 4 bases, with 11 bases separating them. The germline gives CDR1 SGHRS, CDR2 YFSETQ. CDR3 length equals 13 residues. CDR3 in amino acids: CASSPGDGYGYTF. The CDR3 DNA reads TGCGCCAGCAGCCCGGGGGACGGCTATGGCTACACCTTC.

This chain links TRBV18 with TRBJ2-7; 12 bases map to TRBD2. From germline, CDR1 is KGHSH and CDR2 LQKENI. The CDR3 has 14 amino acids. V was pared by 5 bases and J by 6 bases, with 5 bases of the junction left unmatched. In DNA, the CDR3 is TGTGCCAGCTCAAGGACTAGCGGGGTCTCCGAGCAGTACTTC. Encoded protein: CASSRTSGVSEQYF.

This clone was seen only once. V and J are TRBV9 and TRBJ2-3, with 8 bases matching TRBD2. This CDR3 is 16 amino acids long. CDR1 is SGDLS, CDR2 YYNGEE, per germline. Unmatched junction bases numbered 12, after V lost 5 bases and J lost 4 bases. The CDR3 DNA reads TGTGCCAGCAGACCAAGTTGGGGCGGGAGGTCAGATACGCAGTATTTT. Translating gives CASRPSWGGRSDTQYF.

The table lists this clone with a count of one. This chain connects TRBV5-1 to TRBJ1-2, with a weak D call TRBD1 (6 bases). The CDR3 length is 12 residues. Trimming took off 3 bases at V and 8 bases at J, with 11 bases between the two ends. The germline CDR1 and CDR2 sequences are SGHRS and YFSETQ. The CDR3 protein is CASSYHRDGYTF. CDR3 DNA sequence: TGCGCCAGCAGCTACCACAGGGACGGCTACACCTTC.

The chain is built from TRBV3-1 (or the pseudogene TRBV3-2) and TRBJ1-3; 8 bases are a match to TRBD1. The V and J ends lost 3 bases and 4 bases, in that order; junction bases with no gene match: 8. Germline CDR1 is LGHDT and CDR2 is YNNKEL (reference sequence). The CDR3 is 16 residues long. The chain's CDR3 is CASSHKDRATGNTIYF. CDR3 nucleotides: TGTGCCAGCAGCCATAAGGACAGGGCGACAGGAAACACCATATATTTT.

This chain joins TRBV20-1 and TRBJ2-1; the match to TRBD2 covers 10 bases. This CDR3 region has 15 residues. The V and J ends lost 3 bases and 7 bases, in that order; junction bases with no gene match: 9. The germline V gene has CDR1 DFQATT and CDR2 SNEGSKA (reference sequence). CDR3 amino acids: CSASRSGRARNEQFF. The CDR3 DNA is TGCAGTGCTAGTCGGAGCGGGAGGGCCCGGAATGAGCAGTTCTTC.

J is TRBJ2-7 and V is TRBV4-2, with D possibly being TRBD2 (6 bases). V was cut by 4 bases and J by 2 bases, with 18 bases left in between. The germline V gene has CDR1 LGHNA and CDR2 YNFKEQ. The CDR3 totals 16 residues. In DNA form, the CDR3 reads TGTGCCAGCAGCCCCGTGGGGACTGGGAGCACCTACGAGCAGTACTTC. The encoded protein is CASSPVGTGSTYEQYF.

The chain has TRBV20-1 and TRBJ2-1, with TRBD2 identical over 8 bases. The CDR3 runs to 14 residues. The germline gives CDR1 DFQATT, CDR2 SNEGSKA (reference sequence). V was clipped by 3 bases and J by 3 bases; unmatched bases: 4. CDR3 in DNA: TGCAGTGCTAGTACCGGGACTAGCTACAATGAGCAGTTCTTC. It codes for CSASTGTSYNEQFF.

This clone was seen only once. The V call is TRBV5-1, the J call TRBJ2-7; no clear D. Trimming cost V 2 bases and J 1 base, with 7 bases left between them. Looked up from germline, CDR1 is SGHRS and CDR2 is YFSETQ. The CDR3 runs 13 residues. CDR3 nucleotide sequence: TGCGCCAGCAGCTTTGGCCGTTCCTACGAGCAGTACTTC. As protein: CASSFGRSYEQYF.

V gene TRBV24-1 combines with J gene TRBJ2-7; 7 bases match TRBD1. V was pared by 5 bases and J by 6 bases, with 3 bases of the junction left unmatched. The CDR3 contains 12 residues. CDR1 is KGHDR and CDR2 is SFDVKD in the germline V gene. This chain's CDR3 is CATSGSGGEQYF. The CDR3 DNA is TGTGCCACCAGTGGATCAGGGGGCGAGCAGTACTTC.

The rearrangement links TRBV11-2 to TRBJ2-3; tentatively, D is TRBD1 (6 bases). The V gene's germline CDR1 is SGHAT and CDR2 FQNNGV. Trimming left V 6 bases short and J 3 bases short, with 10 bases between. This CDR3 has 13 amino acids. The CDR3 region has the DNA TGTGCCAGCAGTCCACAGGGAACAGATACGCAGTATTTT. Its protein is CASSPQGTDTQYF.

This clone was counted once. The chain recombines TRBV10-1 with TRBJ2-1, with TRBD1 matching over 9 bases. Trimming took 4 bases from V and 1 from J; bases not matched to a gene: 5. The CDR3 consists of 16 residues. Per the germline V gene, CDR1 is WNHNN and CDR2 is SYGVQD (reference sequence). The CDR3 DNA is TGCGCCAGCAGTGGGAGGGGGACAGGGTCCTACAATGAGCAGTTCTTC. Protein sequence: CASSGRGTGSYNEQFF.

V is TRBV6-1 and J is TRBJ1-1; D call uncertain. The germline V gene has CDR1 MNHNS and CDR2 SASEGT. CDR3 size: 17 residues. Deletions cut 0 bases from V and 0 bases from J, with 14 bases between. The CDR3 reads CASSEALSIGVNTEAFF. The CDR3 DNA reads as TGTGCCAGCAGTGAAGCGCTTTCAATCGGAGTGAACACTGAAGCTTTCTTT.

The chain combines TRBV19 with TRBJ2-7, with D possibly being TRBD1 (5 bases). Looked up from germline, CDR1 is LNHDA and CDR2 is SQIVND (reference sequence). V was cut by 5 bases and J by 2 bases, with 10 bases left in between. This CDR3 comprises 13 residues. The DNA for the CDR3 is TGTGCCAGTAGTTTCGCAGGGACCTACGAGCAGTACTTC. Translated, it gives CASSFAGTYEQYF.

The chain couples TRBV5-1 to TRBJ2-5, with 7 bases fitting TRBD1. V shed 4 bases, J shed 4 bases, and the junction held 7 bases outside the gene matches. This CDR3 has 14 amino acids. The V gene's germline CDR1 is SGHRS and CDR2 YFSETQ. CDR3 bases: TGCGCCAGCAGCACTGACAGGGTTACAGAGACCCAGTACTTC. This encodes CASSTDRVTETQYF.